These T cell receptor beta chains were read from a single sample in a study of Ad26.COV2.S vaccination and SARS-CoV-2 variants. Sequenced by immunoSEQ multiplex PCR; TCRdb stores in-frame clones only, minus some. The sample lists 300,000 to 400,000 clones, around nine tenths seen once, with 3.4% in the top ten. The sequencing here drew on peripheral blood, taken in a trial of Ad26.COV2.S vaccine versus placebo. The receptors shown here come from a person aged 18-60 years who received the Ad26.COV2.S COVID-19 vaccine or a placebo. Both conserved end residues are part of each CDR3. The D gene is left open where the match is weak. Not every row has a clone size; where given, it reads once, few, many or a size class.

d_gene	abundance	v_gene	j_gene	CDR3aa	CDR3nt
.	.	TRBV7-9	TRBJ1-2	CASSLVRTGALYGYTF	TGTGCCAGCAGCTTAGTTCGAACGGGGGCTCTATATGGCTACACCTTC
.	.	TRBV3-1/TRBV3-2	TRBJ1-1	CASSQVPRSEAFF	TGTGCCAGCAGCCAAGTTCCGCGATCTGAAGCTTTCTTT
TRBD1	.	TRBV19	TRBJ2-5	CASSRRQGQETQYF	TGTGCCAGTAGTAGAAGACAGGGTCAAGAGACCCAGTACTTC
.	few	TRBV5-1	TRBJ2-1	CASSLAVAWDSNEQFF	TGCGCCAGCAGCTTGGCAGTTGCTTGGGACTCCAATGAGCAGTTCTTC
TRBD1	.	TRBV7-3	TRBJ2-3	CASSPQDRGTDTQYF	TGTGCCAGCAGCCCCCAGGACAGGGGGACAGATACGCAGTATTTT
TRBD2	.	TRBV29-1	TRBJ2-7	CSVDQGLASTHEQYF	TGCAGCGTAGATCAGGGACTAGCTAGTACCCACGAGCAGTACTTC
.	.	TRBV7-6	TRBJ2-2	CASSSRTGRVVNTGELFF	TGTGCCAGCAGCTCGAGGACAGGGAGGGTCGTCAACACCGGGGAGCTGTTTTTT
TRBD1	.	TRBV9	TRBJ1-1	CASSAGDRGRWNTEAFF	TGTGCCAGCAGCGCGGGGGACAGGGGCCGGTGGAACACTGAAGCTTTCTTT
.	.	TRBV19	TRBJ2-2	CASTGSANTGELFF	TGTGCCAGTACAGGCTCTGCGAACACCGGGGAGCTGTTTTTT
.	.	TRBV5-1	TRBJ2-7	CASSPQPRQASYEQYF	TGCGCCAGCAGCCCCCAACCGAGACAAGCCTCCTACGAGCAGTACTTC
.	.	TRBV4-3	TRBJ2-3	CASSQESKTRRRTDTQYF	TGCGCCAGCAGCCAAGAGTCCAAGACTAGACGTAGAACAGATACGCAGTATTTT
TRBD2	.	TRBV25-1	TRBJ2-7	CASRTAAGGYEQYF	TGTGCCAGCAGGACGGCTGCGGGGGGCTACGAGCAGTACTTC